This T cell receptor beta chain was captured by sequencing in a study of T cells after posttransplantation cyclophosphamide (dated by TCRdb to 2016 to 2018). About the investigation overall: The study tracked T cell repertoire reconstitution by TRB sequencing after myeloablative bone marrow transplantation using posttransplantation cyclophosphamide as GVHD prophylaxis. Public TRB sequences were searched against a database of over 3,000 sequences associated with responses to pathogens, tumor antigens, self-antigens and alloantigens. TRB sequencing was also done on up to 3 additional blood samples from 2 to 5.2 years after transplant in 3 patients, and on pretransplant blood from 4 patients. TRB sequencing was performed on blood from all 35 or so PTCy patients with 1-year posttransplant specimens. Because TRA and TRB clonality were tightly correlated in 8 or 9 samples, subsequent TCR analyses were focused on TRB only. Samples from 35 PTCy-treated patients and 15 to 20 related bone marrow donors of those patients were subjected to antigen receptor sequencing. Here is what the overall study found, with its caveats: Across the roughly 40 patients, TRB clonality was highly associated with recipient CMV seropositivity and CMV reactivation, and diversity with PTCy was similar to that in the CNI/methotrexate controls. The TRB repertoires of T cells infiltrating skin or the GI tract showed only limited overlap with the TRB repertoires found in blood. At 1-2 months, donor-recipient similarity was low but rose over the first year, and the later blood repertoires were often dominated by donor CD8+ memory clones.

Genomic DNA was the input for TRB sequencing, which was run either with the immunoSEQ assay at survey resolution or with the hsTCRB kit. In the paper's pipeline: The immunoSEQ software handled initial read processing, and the LymphoSeq R package was used for repertoire analyses. Clonality was calculated as 1 minus normalized Shannon entropy, and the Gini coefficient was also calculated for each TRB dataset. To infer phenotypes in unsorted samples, TRB sequences from sorted subsets of the recipient or donor were mapped onto the unsorted samples of the same recipient. The table was pulled from immuneACCESS by TCRdb, which kept in-frame rearrangements only. Such tables lose some clones; where checked, under half of the loss comes from unresolved V genes, and the rest has no known cause. V, J and clone size are taken as reported in that table, and D and trimming were inferred from the DNA itself. This sample holds fewer than 13,000 clones; roughly 80% were observed only once. Of the sample, under 5.5% falls within the top ten clones.

Spanning cysteine to phenylalanine, the CDR3 consists of 13 amino acids. The only DNA kept is the CDR3, 39 bases in frame from the first base. For this chain, trimming is 3 bases at the V end and 7 bases at the J end, and the number of junction bases without a gene match is 4. CDR1 and CDR2, looked up from the germline V gene (reference sequence), are GTSNPN and SVGIG. The treatment or condition label corresponds to: high-dose cyclophosphamide on days +3 and +4 as single-agent GVHD prophylaxis. Patients in the PTCy group got busulfan and fludarabine conditioning, a marrow graft from a related or unrelated donor, and cyclophosphamide on days +3 and +4. PTCy-treated patients were drawn from a prospective multi-institutional clinical trial. Peripheral blood and bone marrow mononuclear cells were isolated by Ficoll-Hypaque density centrifugation and were cryopreserved. In regard to this clone: Its antigen remains unidentified. No base quality values were provided; no much bigger clone lies one nucleotide off.

Source: PBMCs, taken after allogeneic stem cell transplant with posttransplant cyclophosphamide. The clonotype was recovered from a female patient between 50 and 59 years old who received an allogeneic stem cell transplant from a related donor, was CMV-positive, and had no GVHD. After a transplant, some T cells may be the graft donor's own cells. The V and J segments used are TRBV30 and TRBJ1-5, and TRBD1 aligns with 9 junction nucleotides. The DNA reads TGTGCCTGGAGCCGACAGGGGGGGCAGCCCCAGCATTTT. Its translation reads: CAWSRQGGQPQHF.